These 30 T cell receptor beta chains came from one sample sequenced in a study of T cell clones after liver transplantation. The method was immunoSEQ multiplex PCR; TCRdb's version includes in-frame clones alone and lacks a portion of them. The sample consists of around 100,000 clones, around 83% of them appearing once. The material sequenced was CD4+ T cells from blood, taken before liver transplant. The receptors here all came from a human donor who received a liver transplant.

This clone was observed a few times. The chain is built from TRBV2 and TRBJ1-1; D ambiguous. The CDR3 is 12 residues long. Germline CDR1 is SNHLY and CDR2 is FYNNEI. Trimming shortened V by 5 bases and J by 1 base, and 5 bases separated the two germline ends. CDR3 DNA: TGTGCCAGCAGTACGAGGAACACTGAAGCTTTCTTT. It encodes CASSTRNTEAFF.

The chain uses TRBV5-8 and TRBJ2-1; TRBD1 might be the D (5 bases). This CDR3 comprises 17 residues. V dropped 0 bases and J dropped 0 bases, with 13 bases sitting between them. Germline V gene lookup returns CDR1 SGHTS and CDR2 YDEGEE. The CDR3 region is CASSLVGHPTSYNEQFF. Here the CDR3 DNA reads TGTGCCAGCAGCTTGGTCGGACACCCAACCTCCTACAATGAGCAGTTCTTC.

The chain carries TRBV27 and TRBJ1-6; 7 bases map to TRBD1. CDR3 length: 15 residues. CDR1 is MNHEY and CDR2 is SMNVEV in the germline V gene (reference sequence). The J segment lost 10 bases and the V segment lost 6 bases, leaving 12 bases of the junction unmatched. CDR3 loop: CASRPRQGEGSPLHF. Here the CDR3 DNA reads TGTGCCAGCAGACCCCGACAGGGAGAAGGGTCACCCCTCCACTTT.

This clone occurred a few times. The V and J genes are TRBV5-4 and TRBJ2-7; D tentatively reads TRBD1 or TRBD2 (5 bases each). This CDR3 contains 15 residues. Germline CDR1 reads SGHNT; CDR2 reads YYREEE (reference sequence). Trimming took 3 bases from V and 4 from J, leaving 17 bases between them. This CDR3 reads CASSSPGRDQYEQYF. The CDR3 nucleotides are TGTGCCAGCAGCTCACCGGGACGAGACCAATACGAGCAGTACTTC.

This clone was observed a few times. The genes are TRBV29-1 and TRBJ1-4; 7 positions agree with TRBD1. J lost 7 bases, V lost 5 bases, and 7 bases had no gene match. The CDR3 spans 13 residues. Germline values: CDR1 SQVTM, CDR2 ANQGSEA. The CDR3 here is CSVSWTGFEKLFF. CDR3 DNA: TGCAGCGTTTCATGGACAGGTTTTGAAAAACTGTTTTTT.

This chain connects TRBV5-6 to TRBJ2-3; TRBD2 agrees at 11 bases. Trimming removed 4 bases from V and 3 bases from J; junction bases left unmatched: 7. Germline CDR1 SGHDT, CDR2 YYEEEE. CDR3 length: 16 amino acids. CDR3 sequence (DNA): TGTGCCAGCAGCCCAACTAGCGGGGGCACGACAGATACGCAGTATTTT. Translating it yields CASSPTSGGTTDTQYF. Using reference TRBV5-6 and TRBJ2-3 for the parts outside the CDR3, the full variable domain is DAGVTQSPTHLIKTRGQQVTLRCSPKSGHDTVSWYQQALGQGPQFIFQYYEEEERQRGNFPDRFSGHQFPNYSSELNVNALLLGDSALYLCASSPTSGGTTDTQYFGPGTRLTVL.

The chain is built from TRBV28 and TRBJ2-7; 7 bases align to TRBD1. J was trimmed by 2 bases and V by 7 bases; bases with no gene match: 11. Germline assignment: CDR1 MDHEN and CDR2 SYDVKM. This CDR3 has 15 residues. This chain's CDR3 is CASTQTGVLPYEQYF. The CDR3 DNA is TGTGCCAGCACCCAAACAGGGGTCTTACCCTACGAGCAGTACTTC.

V gene TRBV7-9 combines with J gene TRBJ2-7; TRBD1 aligns across 12 bases. Per germline, CDR1 SEHNR and CDR2 FQNEAQ (reference sequence). The CDR3 extends over 15 amino acids. J was trimmed by 4 bases and V by 5 bases; bases with no gene match: 6. CDR3 sequence reads: CASSHPGQGAYEQYF. CDR3 nucleotides: TGTGCCAGCAGCCACCCGGGACAGGGGGCTTACGAGCAGTACTTC.

For the CDR3, the DNA is TGTGCCAGCAGCGAAACACGCGGTAATAGTGAAAAACTGTTTTTT. It is translated as CASSETRGNSEKLFF. This chain connects TRBV11-2 to TRBJ1-4, with D uncertain. Germline assignment: CDR1 SGHAT and CDR2 FQNNGV. This CDR3 region has 15 residues. Trimming removed 5 bases from V and 7 bases from J, with 17 bases in between. The complete variable domain, with remaining parts taken from reference TRBV11-2 and TRBJ1-4, reads EAGVAQSPRYKIIEKRQSVAFWCNPISGHATLYWYQQILGQGPKLLIQFQNNGVVDDSQLPKDRFSAERLKGVDSTLKIQPAKLEDSAVYLCASSETRGNSEKLFFGSGTQLSVL.

V gene TRBV2 combines with J gene TRBJ2-3; 13 nucleotides line up with TRBD2. V dropped 5 bases and J dropped 4; count of bases not matched to a gene: 6. CDR3 length equals 16 residues. Per the germline V gene, CDR1 is SNHLY and CDR2 is FYNNEI. The CDR3 coding sequence is TGTGCCAGCAGTACTACTAGCGGGGGGGTGTCAGATACGCAGTATTTT. It translates to CASSTTSGGVSDTQYF.

The chain has TRBV6-1 and TRBJ2-3; TRBD2 might be the D (6 bases). V lost 3 bases and J lost 0, with 13 bases in between. The CDR3 length is 16 residues. Per germline, CDR1 MNHNS and CDR2 SASEGT. The CDR3, as DNA: TGTGCCAGCAGTGAGCGAGCGGGCTCCAGCACAGATACGCAGTATTTT. Translation gives CASSERAGSSTDTQYF.

The CDR3 sequence: CASSQDHGGLNYGYTF. The CDR3 DNA reads TGTGCCAGCAGCCAAGATCACGGGGGTTTGAACTATGGCTACACCTTC. The rearrangement joins TRBV14 to TRBJ1-2; TRBD1 is a possible D gene (5 bases). The V end lost 0 bases, the J end lost 2 bases, and 13 bases lay between the germline ends. Per germline, CDR1 SGHDN and CDR2 FVKESK. The CDR3 has 16 residues.

A single count supports this clone. The J gene is TRBJ2-3, the V gene TRBV6-5, with D possibly called TRBD1 or TRBD2 (7 bases each). The CDR3 runs to 14 residues. V was pared by 7 bases and J by 6 bases, with 17 bases between. Germline-derived CDR1 and CDR2 are MNHEY and SVGAGI. CDR3 coding DNA: TGTGCCAGCAATCCAGGGGGGGTTAGGGATACGCAGTATTTT. Translation gives CASNPGGVRDTQYF.

The chain employs TRBV6-5 and TRBJ1-2; D is unresolved. Trimming left V 7 bases short and J 7 bases short, with 13 bases between. In germline, CDR1 is MNHEY, CDR2 SVGAGI. CDR3 length: 12 amino acids. In DNA form, the CDR3 reads TGTGCCAGCAAAAATAGCGCGGGTGGCTACACCTTC. This translates into CASKNSAGGYTF.

This chain uses TRBV5-8 with TRBJ2-5; D may be TRBD2 (5 bases). The germline V gene has CDR1 SGHTS and CDR2 YDEGEE. V shed 0 bases and J shed 2 bases, with 14 bases lying between them. The CDR3 is made up of 16 amino acids. Here the CDR3 DNA reads TGTGCCAGCAGCTTGGTGGGGAGCAGGACGCAAGAGACCCAGTACTTC. Translation: CASSLVGSRTQETQYF.

In DNA, the CDR3 is TGTGCCAGCTCACTTTCGGACACACGGAACACCGGGGAGCTGTTTTTT. Its translation is CASSLSDTRNTGELFF. The chain has TRBV18 and TRBJ2-2, with D possibly being TRBD1 (5 bases). The germline V gene encodes CDR1 KGHSH and CDR2 LQKENI. This CDR3 spans 16 amino acids. The ends were cut back, 4 bases at V and 1 base at J, with 13 bases in the middle.

The chain links TRBV11-3 to TRBJ2-2, with 11 bases identical to TRBD1. The CDR3 loop spans 16 amino acids. CDR1 is SGHNT and CDR2 is YENEEA in the germline V gene. J was trimmed by 3 bases and V by 5 bases; bases with no gene match: 5. The CDR3 DNA follows: TGTGCCAGCAGCCGGGGGGACAGGGGGTACACCGGGGAGCTGTTTTTT. It encodes CASSRGDRGYTGELFF.

This clone showed up just once. The rearrangement joins TRBV6-1 to TRBJ2-2, with a tentative D call TRBD2 (5 bases). V dropped 8 bases and J dropped 1 base, with 11 bases sitting between them. Germline V gene data show CDR1 as MNHNS and CDR2 as SASEGT. CDR3 size: 14 residues. CDR3 amino acids: CASLGLLNTGELFF. The DNA for the CDR3 is TGTGCCAGCCTAGGACTCCTGAACACCGGGGAGCTGTTTTTT.

The chain combines TRBV9 with TRBJ1-5, with D perhaps TRBD1 (5 bases). V gave up 3 bases and J gave up 6 bases, with 13 bases separating them. Germline V lookup: CDR1 SGDLS, CDR2 YYNGEE. This CDR3 spans 14 amino acids. CDR3 sequence reads: CASSGRQTGQPQHF. The CDR3 nucleotides are TGTGCCAGCAGCGGAAGACAGACGGGTCAGCCCCAGCATTTT. The full variable domain, completed using reference TRBV9 and TRBJ1-5, is DSGVTQTPKHLITATGQRVTLRCSPRSGDLSVYWYQQSLDQGLQFLIQYYNGEERAKGNILERFSAQQFPDLHSELNLSSLELGDSALYFCASSGRQTGQPQHFGDGTRLSIL.

The chain joins TRBV27 to TRBJ2-7; 11 positions match TRBD1. The CDR3 spans 15 residues. V lost 6 bases to trimming and J lost 5 bases; unmatched junction nucleotides: 9. CDR1 is MNHEY and CDR2 is SMNVEV in the germline V gene (reference sequence). The CDR3 nucleotides read TGTGCCAGCAGCCCACCGGGACAGGGGGTAGACGAGCAGTACTTC. This gives the protein CASSPPGQGVDEQYF.

This chain joins TRBV5-1 and TRBJ1-1; TRBD1 is a possible D gene (6 bases). Trimming removed 4 bases from V and 4 bases from J, with 14 bases in between. The CDR3 is 14 residues long. Germline CDR1 reads SGHRS; CDR2 reads YFSETQ. CDR3 sequence reads: CASSLRRGATEAFF. The CDR3 DNA is TGCGCCAGCAGCCTCCGTCGGGGGGCCACTGAAGCTTTCTTT.

This chain links TRBV2 with TRBJ2-1; 7 nucleotides line up with TRBD1. Germline trimming cut 7 bases from V and 0 bases from J; bases unmatched to any gene: 9. CDR1 and CDR2 (germline): SNHLY, FYNNEI. The CDR3 totals 16 residues. The CDR3 region has the DNA TGTGCCAGCAATCACAGGGGCCAAAGCTCCTACAATGAGCAGTTCTTC. Amino acids: CASNHRGQSSYNEQFF.

The V and J genes are TRBV4-1 and TRBJ2-4; D is unresolved. This CDR3 region has 13 residues. Germline V CDR1 and CDR2: MGHRA, YSYEKL. Trimming shortened V by 3 bases and J by 6 bases, and 9 bases separated the two germline ends. CDR3 sequence reads: CASSQQSRNIQYF. The CDR3, as DNA: TGCGCCAGCAGCCAGCAGAGCAGAAACATTCAGTACTTC.

The rearrangement joins TRBV10-3 to TRBJ2-7; the match to TRBD1 covers 9 bases. The CDR3 is 14 residues long. CDR1 and CDR2 from the germline V gene are ENHRY and SYGVKD. Unmatched junction bases numbered 0, after V lost 0 bases and J lost 3 bases. CDR3 coding DNA: TGTGCCATCAGTGAGTCGGACAGGGGCTACGAGCAGTACTTC. Encoded protein: CAISESDRGYEQYF.

The chain employs TRBV6-1 and TRBJ1-1, with 9 bases that match TRBD1. The length of the CDR3 is 15 residues. J was trimmed by 5 bases and V by 4 bases; bases with no gene match: 8. Germline CDR1 and CDR2: MNHNS and SASEGT. The CDR3 loop is CASSGLTGGGTEAFF. CDR3 sequence (DNA): TGTGCCAGCAGTGGACTAACAGGGGGCGGGACTGAAGCTTTCTTT.

The chain couples TRBV9 to TRBJ2-2; possibly TRBD2 for D (5 bases). Germline V CDR1 and CDR2: SGDLS, YYNGEE. The V end lost 0 bases, the J end lost 1 base, and 7 bases lay between the germline ends. The CDR3 spans 15 residues. The CDR3 nucleotides read TGTGCCAGCAGCGTAGCGGGGAGGAACACCGGGGAGCTGTTTTTT. Translation gives CASSVAGRNTGELFF. Drawing the rest from reference TRBV9 and TRBJ2-2, the complete variable domain is DSGVTQTPKHLITATGQRVTLRCSPRSGDLSVYWYQQSLDQGLQFLIQYYNGEERAKGNILERFSAQQFPDLHSELNLSSLELGDSALYFCASSVAGRNTGELFFGEGSRLTVL.

V gene TRBV25-1 combines with J gene TRBJ1-3; no firm D call. V was cut by 2 bases and J by 0 bases, with 5 bases left in between. Germline V gene lookup returns CDR1 MGHDK and CDR2 SYGVNS. The CDR3 is 14 amino acids. The CDR3 DNA sequence: TGTGCCAGCAGTGAAGAGGCCTCTGGAAACACCATATATTTT. As protein: CASSEEASGNTIYF.

The V and J genes are TRBV5-4 and TRBJ2-5, with D hard to call. V lost 4 bases to trimming and J lost 3 bases, with 13 bases between them. The CDR3 length is 14 residues. CDR1 and CDR2 from the germline V gene are SGHNT and YYREEE (reference sequence). The CDR3: CASSIRWKKETQYF. In DNA form, the CDR3 reads TGTGCCAGCAGCATCCGGTGGAAAAAAGAGACCCAGTACTTC.

The rearrangement links TRBV28 to TRBJ2-1; TRBD2 might be the D (6 bases). The germline V gene encodes CDR1 MDHEN and CDR2 SYDVKM. The CDR3 totals 13 residues. Trimming shortened V by 7 bases and J by 6 bases, and 13 bases separated the two germline ends. The CDR3 sequence: CASNSWRGNEQFF. The DNA of the CDR3 is TGTGCCAGCAATTCCTGGAGGGGCAATGAGCAGTTCTTC.

This clone was recorded once. The rearrangement joins TRBV5-4 to TRBJ2-2, with D unclear. The CDR3 extends over 13 amino acids. Germline CDR1 SGHNT, CDR2 YYREEE (reference sequence). Trimming cost V 4 bases and J 0 bases, with 4 bases left between them. The CDR3 bases are TGTGCCAGCAGCCCAGCGAACACCGGGGAGCTGTTTTTT. Protein sequence: CASSPANTGELFF. The whole variable domain, filled in from reference TRBV5-4 and TRBJ2-2, reads ETGVTQSPTHLIKTRGQQVTLRCSSQSGHNTVSWYQQALGQGPQFIFQYYREEENGRGNFPPRFSGLQFPNYSSELNVNALELDDSALYLCASSPANTGELFFGEGSRLTVL.